These T cell receptor beta chains were read from a single sample in a study. From the RT-PCR reads, TCRdb called clonotypes with MiXCR, one entry per CDR3 protein. Counted here are more than 600,000 distinct CDR3 sequences, around 14% occurring once; the ten biggest clones make up just over 3.5%. Sequencing was carried out using memory CD4+ T cells from blood. These receptor sequences come from a female donor in good health, serving as a healthy control. Both conserved end residues are part of each CDR3. The D gene is left open where the match is weak. Size is stated for part of the rows, as once, few or many counts, or as a class when the clone is expanded.

j_gene,abundance,d_gene,v_gene,CDR3aa,CDR3nt
TRBJ2-3,.,TRBD2,TRBV20-1,CSVPSGSSSDTQYF,TGCAGTGTCCCTAGCGGGAGTTCCTCAGATACGCAGTATTTT
TRBJ2-1,few,.,TRBV3-1,CASSPLWGGRDEQFF,TGTGCCAGCAGCCCCCTTTGGGGGGGGCGCGATGAGCAGTTCTTC
TRBJ2-5,.,TRBD2,TRBV20-1,CSASGRDYFQETQYF,TGCAGTGCTAGTGGACGGGACTACTTCCAAGAGACCCAGTACTTC
TRBJ2-7,.,TRBD2,TRBV5-4,CASSYGTSGRVYEQYF,TGTGCCAGCAGCTATGGGACTAGCGGGAGGGTCTACGAGCAGTACTTC
TRBJ1-3,few,.,TRBV27,CASSLGGRLGTGNTIYF,TGTGCCAGCAGTTTAGGGGGCAGACTAGGTACTGGAAACACCATATATTTT
TRBJ2-5,.,.,TRBV5-1,CASSSSDSQETQYF,TGCGCCAGCAGCTCCTCAGACAGCCAAGAGACCCAGTACTTC
TRBJ2-1,many,TRBD2,TRBV4-3,CASSQGSGRAPWYNEQFF,TGCGCCAGCAGCCAAGGGAGCGGGAGGGCTCCATGGTACAATGAGCAGTTCTTC
TRBJ2-3,few,.,TRBV27,CASSVSWTDTQYF,TGTGCCAGCAGTGTATCGTGGACAGATACGCAGTATTTT
TRBJ1-1,few,.,TRBV12-5,CASGLALGSGAFF,TGTGCTAGTGGTTTGGCGTTGGGTTCTGGAGCTTTCTTT
TRBJ2-2,.,TRBD2,TRBV11-1,CASRPTSKNTGELFF,TGTGCCAGCAGACCGACTAGCAAGAACACCGGGGAGCTGTTTTTT
TRBJ2-7,many,TRBD2,TRBV12-3/TRBV12-4,CASSLDPAGGPYEQYF,TGTGCCAGCAGTTTAGATCCAGCGGGAGGACCCTACGAGCAGTACTTC
TRBJ2-6,.,TRBD2,TRBV20-1,CSASKAGLGGANVLTF,TGCAGTGCTAGTAAAGCGGGGCTCGGGGGGGCCAACGTCCTGACTTTC
TRBJ1-5,few,.,TRBV7-2,CASSQRQRNQPQHF,TGTGCCAGCAGCCAACGGCAGAGAAATCAGCCCCAGCATTTT
TRBJ2-7,few,.,TRBV30,CAWSGGLAYEQYF,TGTGCCTGGAGTGGTGGGCTGGCATACGAGCAGTACTTC
TRBJ2-1,many,TRBD2,TRBV20-1,CSASAAGGWSYNEQFF,TGCAGTGCTAGCGCAGCGGGAGGGTGGTCCTACAATGAGCAGTTCTTC
TRBJ2-1,few,.,TRBV5-8,CASSPRGSRGEQFF,TGTGCCAGCAGCCCGAGGGGGAGTCGCGGTGAGCAGTTCTTC
TRBJ1-2,many,.,TRBV29-1,CSVGRSDRSRGYTF,TGCAGCGTTGGGAGGTCCGACAGGTCTCGGGGCTACACCTTC
TRBJ1-4,few,.,TRBV7-3,CASSSQGYNEGKLFF,TGTGCCAGCAGCTCCCAGGGGTACAATGAAGGAAAACTGTTTTTT
TRBJ2-3,few,TRBD2,TRBV9,CASSSRGGPPDTQYF,TGTGCCAGCAGCTCCCGGGGGGGCCCTCCGGATACGCAGTATTTT
TRBJ1-6,.,TRBD1,TRBV6-5,CASSYSSYGQGFSYNSPLHF,TGTGCCAGCAGTTACTCGAGCTATGGACAGGGGTTCTCCTATAATTCACCCCTCCACTTT
TRBJ2-6,.,.,TRBV11-3,CASSPVGGPGANVLTF,TGTGCCAGCAGCCCGGTGGGGGGGCCTGGGGCCAACGTCCTGACTTTC
TRBJ2-5,.,.,TRBV2,CASSGSGQETQYF,TGTGCCAGCAGTGGCAGCGGACAAGAGACCCAGTACTTC
TRBJ1-2,many,TRBD1,TRBV20-1,CSASMDRADGGYTF,TGCAGTGCTAGCATGGACAGGGCCGACGGTGGCTACACCTTC
TRBJ2-5,few,.,TRBV15,CATSRGAGETQYF,TGTGCCACCAGCAGAGGGGCGGGGGAGACCCAGTACTTC
TRBJ2-5,many,.,TRBV12-3/TRBV12-4,CASSLGAGGGTQYF,TGTGCCAGCAGTTTAGGCGCCGGAGGTGGGACCCAGTACTTC
TRBJ2-7,once,TRBD2,TRBV19,CASSEPGGGEQYF,TGTGCCAGTAGTGAGCCGGGAGGAGGCGAGCAGTACTTC
TRBJ2-3,many,TRBD2,TRBV20-1,CSATKPTSGTDTQYF,TGCAGTGCTACTAAGCCGACTAGCGGCACAGATACGCAGTATTTT
TRBJ2-1,many,.,TRBV4-2,CASSQDLRDGEQFF,TGTGCCAGCAGCCAAGATCTGCGGGACGGTGAGCAGTTCTTC
TRBJ1-5,.,TRBD1,TRBV10-3,CAISRTGGPNQPQHF,TGTGCCATCAGTCGGACAGGGGGCCCCAATCAGCCCCAGCATTTT
TRBJ1-5,few,.,TRBV12-3/TRBV12-4,CASSLGSSSNQPQHF,TGTGCCAGCAGTTTAGGGTCTTCTAGCAATCAGCCCCAGCATTTT
TRBJ1-1,many,.,TRBV12-3/TRBV12-4,CASSLHMVTEAFF,TGTGCCAGCAGTCTCCACATGGTAACTGAAGCTTTCTTT
TRBJ2-7,.,TRBD2,TRBV20-1,CSAKRGGSEQYF,TGCAGTGCGAAGCGGGGGGGCTCCGAGCAGTACTTC
TRBJ2-1,few,TRBD1,TRBV10-3,CAISDRDRIRNEQFF,TGTGCCATCAGTGACCGGGACAGGATTCGCAATGAGCAGTTCTTC
TRBJ1-3,.,.,TRBV20-1,CSGSDFSGNTIYF,TGCAGTGGGTCAGATTTCTCTGGAAACACCATATATTTT
TRBJ2-7,few,TRBD1,TRBV9,CASSVGQGAHYEQYF,TGTGCCAGCAGCGTCGGACAGGGGGCACATTACGAGCAGTACTTC
TRBJ1-5,many,.,TRBV6-2/TRBV6-3,CASSKPRGRGNQPQHF,TGTGCCAGCAGTAAACCCAGGGGTCGCGGCAATCAGCCCCAGCATTTT
TRBJ2-2,.,TRBD1,TRBV20-1,CSARDTGQGPNTGELFF,TGCAGTGCTAGAGACACCGGACAGGGACCGAACACCGGGGAGCTGTTTTTT
TRBJ1-2,.,TRBD1,TRBV7-2,CASSPRGQVYGYTF,TGTGCCAGCAGCCCCAGAGGACAGGTGTATGGCTACACCTTC
TRBJ2-5,many,.,TRBV5-6,CASSLGPTQYF,TGTGCCAGCAGCTTGGGGCCGACCCAGTACTTC
TRBJ2-2,few,TRBD1,TRBV20-1,CSARKGAGLPTGELFF,TGCAGTGCTAGAAAGGGGGCCGGCCTACCCACCGGGGAGCTGTTTTTT
TRBJ2-7,many,.,TRBV6-5,CASSYSGGHPLYEQYF,TGTGCCAGCAGTTACTCGGGGGGGCACCCTTTATACGAGCAGTACTTC
TRBJ1-6,few,.,TRBV4-2,CASSQEGGRGSYNSPLHF,TGTGCCAGCAGCCAAGAGGGTGGGAGGGGATCCTATAATTCACCCCTCCACTTT
TRBJ2-7,many,TRBD1,TRBV10-3,CAISELAGGSNEQYF,TGTGCCATCAGTGAACTGGCAGGGGGTAGCAACGAGCAGTACTTC
TRBJ1-1,.,.,TRBV15,CATSRVRNTEAFF,TGTGCCACCAGCAGAGTAAGGAACACTGAAGCTTTCTTT
TRBJ2-7,few,.,TRBV5-1,CASSLLGAGTYEQYF,TGCGCCAGCAGCTTGCTAGGCGCAGGAACCTACGAGCAGTACTTC
TRBJ2-1,few,TRBD2,TRBV28,CASMRGSSYNEQFF,TGTGCCAGTATGCGGGGGAGCTCCTACAATGAGCAGTTCTTC
TRBJ1-2,many,.,TRBV9,CASSVEPGVIAYTF,TGTGCCAGCAGCGTAGAGCCGGGAGTCATCGCCTACACCTTC
TRBJ2-1,.,TRBD2,TRBV6-1,CASRGLAGGDSYNEQFF,TGTGCCAGCAGGGGACTAGCGGGAGGGGACTCCTACAATGAGCAGTTCTTC
TRBJ1-1,few,.,TRBV5-1,CASSLGTARGTEAFF,TGCGCCAGCAGCCTAGGGACCGCCAGAGGCACTGAAGCTTTCTTT
TRBJ2-5,many,.,TRBV20-1,CSARVPGPRETQYF,TGCAGTGCTAGAGTTCCGGGACCCAGGGAGACCCAGTACTTC
TRBJ2-7,few,.,TRBV10-3,CAISESERFYEQYF,TGTGCCATCAGTGAGTCGGAAAGATTCTACGAGCAGTACTTC
TRBJ2-5,many,TRBD1,TRBV5-1,CASSPGQRSWETQYF,TGCGCCAGCAGCCCGGGACAGCGATCGTGGGAGACCCAGTACTTC
TRBJ2-7,many,.,TRBV6-5,CASRRGLKYYEQYF,TGTGCCAGCAGACGCGGACTTAAGTACTACGAGCAGTACTTC
TRBJ2-7,.,.,TRBV28,CASSLWREQYF,TGTGCCAGCAGTTTATGGAGGGAGCAGTACTTC
TRBJ2-1,.,.,TRBV20-1,CSASGTAVTSSYNEQFF,TGCAGTGCTTCCGGGACCGCAGTCACGAGCTCCTACAATGAGCAGTTCTTC
TRBJ2-1,.,.,TRBV18,CASSPKSGTRQSVFF,TGTGCCAGCTCACCAAAATCCGGGACAAGACAATCTGTGTTCTTC
TRBJ2-2,few,TRBD2,TRBV7-6,CASSEGGGTGELFF,TGTGCCAGCAGCGAGGGCGGGGGCACCGGGGAGCTGTTTTTT
TRBJ2-3,.,.,TRBV20-1,CSARGWESTDTQYF,TGCAGTGCTAGGGGTTGGGAAAGCACAGATACGCAGTATTTT
TRBJ1-4,few,TRBD1,TRBV11-2,CASSPRQGAIEKLFF,TGTGCCAGCAGCCCTCGACAGGGGGCTATTGAAAAACTGTTTTTT
TRBJ1-1,many,.,TRBV6-6,CASSYRGRTEAFF,TGTGCCAGCAGTTACAGGGGGAGGACTGAAGCTTTCTTT